The 8 T cell receptor beta chains listed next were all sequenced from one sample in a study of tumor-infiltrating lymphocytes in localized non-small cell lung cancer. Here immunoSEQ multiplex PCR was the method, and the copy in TCRdb shows in-frame clones only, minus some. The data hold more than 15,000 clones, with around 75% observed a single time. The sample taken for sequencing was lung tumor tissue. All receptors come from a human donor with non-small cell lung cancer.

J is TRBJ2-1 and V is TRBV27, with D possibly being TRBD1 (6 bases). The ends were cut back, 4 bases at V and 0 bases at J, with 13 bases in the middle. This CDR3 has 16 amino acids. Germline V lookup: CDR1 MNHEY, CDR2 SMNVEV (reference sequence). The CDR3 DNA reads as TGTGCCAGCAGTTCCCACAGGGCCCGCTCCTACAATGAGCAGTTCTTC. The encoded protein is CASSSHRARSYNEQFF.

This sequence joins TRBV6-5 and TRBJ2-7; TRBD2 matches 13 bases. The germline V gene encodes CDR1 MNHEY and CDR2 SVGAGI. J lost 6 bases, V lost 2 bases, and 4 bases had no gene match. The CDR3 has 15 amino acids. This chain's CDR3 is CASSYAGLAGTEQYF. CDR3 DNA: TGTGCCAGCAGTTACGCGGGACTAGCGGGGACCGAGCAGTACTTC.

The chain has TRBV18 and TRBJ2-3, with D uncertain. Germline values: CDR1 KGHSH, CDR2 LQKENI. V lost 3 bases to trimming and J lost 0 bases, with 7 bases between them. The CDR3 is 14 residues long. CDR3: CASSPYRSTDTQYF. In nucleotides, the CDR3 is TGTGCCAGCTCACCCTACAGAAGCACAGATACGCAGTATTTT.

This sequence joins TRBV5-4 and TRBJ2-5, with TRBD1 matching over 7 bases. The V gene's germline CDR1 is SGHNT and CDR2 YYREEE (reference sequence). The CDR3 consists of 16 residues. Trimming cost V 7 bases and J 2 bases; bases outside gene matches: 14. The CDR3 here is CASHTLDRASQETQYF. The CDR3 coding sequence is TGTGCCAGCCACACGCTTGACAGGGCGTCACAAGAGACCCAGTACTTC.

The V call is TRBV19, the J call TRBJ1-6, with 7 bases aligning to TRBD1. The CDR3 is 16 residues long. The V and J ends lost 4 bases and 3 bases, in that order; junction bases with no gene match: 6. The germline gives CDR1 LNHDA, CDR2 SQIVND (reference sequence). CDR3 loop: CASSKGGQRYNSPLHF. Written as DNA, the CDR3 is TGTGCCAGTAGTAAGGGGGGACAGCGCTATAATTCACCCCTCCACTTT.

The chain employs TRBV6-1 and TRBJ2-4; TRBD1 or TRBD2 may be the D gene (5 bases each). CDR1 MNHNS and CDR2 SASEGT come from the germline V gene. Trimming cost V 1 base and J 1 base, with 11 bases left between them. The CDR3 is 16 residues long. CDR3 nucleotide sequence: TGTGCCAGCAGTGAAGTATTTGGGACCGCCAAAAACATTCAGTACTTC. It translates to CASSEVFGTAKNIQYF.

The chain links TRBV18 to TRBJ2-5; D may be TRBD2 (5 bases). Trimming took 3 bases from V and 4 from J, leaving 12 bases between them. In germline, CDR1 is KGHSH, CDR2 LQKENI. This CDR3 comprises 14 residues. Here the CDR3 DNA reads TGTGCCAGCTCACCGGAATGGGGAGCAGAGACCCAGTACTTC. The encoded protein is CASSPEWGAETQYF.

The chain is built from TRBV6-5 and TRBJ1-2; a possible D gene is TRBD1 (5 bases). The CDR3 has 13 amino acids. Trimming left V 2 bases short and J 3 bases short, with 7 bases between. Germline loops: CDR1 MNHEY, CDR2 SVGAGI. The CDR3 DNA follows: TGTGCCAGCAGTTACGGGGGGGACTATGGCTACACCTTC. This sequence encodes CASSYGGDYGYTF.